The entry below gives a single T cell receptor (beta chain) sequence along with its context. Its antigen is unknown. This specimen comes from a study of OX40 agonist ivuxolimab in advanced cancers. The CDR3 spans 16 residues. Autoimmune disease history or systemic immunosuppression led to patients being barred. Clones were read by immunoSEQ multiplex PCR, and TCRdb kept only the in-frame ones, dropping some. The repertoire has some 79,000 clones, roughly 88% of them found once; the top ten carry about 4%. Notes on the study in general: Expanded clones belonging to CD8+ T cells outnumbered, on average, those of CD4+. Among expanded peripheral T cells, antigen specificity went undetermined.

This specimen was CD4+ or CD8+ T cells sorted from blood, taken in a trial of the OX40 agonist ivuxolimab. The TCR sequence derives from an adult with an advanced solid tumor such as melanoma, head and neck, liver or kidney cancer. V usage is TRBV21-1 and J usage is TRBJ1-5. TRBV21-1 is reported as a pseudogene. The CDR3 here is CASSNSPGDSNQPQHF. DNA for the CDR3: TGTGCCAGCAGCAACTCGCCGGGCGACAGCAATCAGCCCCAGCATTTT.